The 18 T cell receptor beta chains in this list originate from one sample, sequenced in a study of shared clonotypes between healthy human individuals. Naive CD8 isolation took CD45RO-negative cells positively selected for CCR7 and excluded terminally differentiated effector memory CD45RA+ cells. Method: immunoSEQ multiplex PCR; TCRdb's copy keeps in-frame clones and lacks some. The repertoire holds about 2.1 million clones, 90% to 95% seen once, with about 1.5% in the top ten. Sequencing was performed on naive CD8+ T cells from PBMCs. The receptors shown here come from a man between 18 and 35 years old in good health. Some clones in this sample may be carry-over from other donors' samples.

V is TRBV18 and J is TRBJ1-1; no definite D call. Germline CDR1 is KGHSH and CDR2 is LQKENI. V lost 2 bases and J 2 bases, leaving 6 bases between the germline ends. The CDR3 runs to 13 residues. The DNA for the CDR3 is TGTGCCAGCTCACCATACGGTAACACTGAAGCTTTCTTT. Residues: CASSPYGNTEAFF.

Only one count was recorded for this clone. The sample carries other DNA sequences with the same CDR3. V is TRBV11-1 and J is TRBJ2-7, with 7 bases fitting TRBD2. V was clipped by 3 bases and J by 3 bases; unmatched bases: 2. The CDR3 is made up of 13 amino acids. From germline, CDR1 is SGHAT and CDR2 FQDESV (reference sequence). For the CDR3, the DNA is TGTGCCAGCAGCTTTGGCGGGGGCTACGAGCAGTACTTC. It is translated as CASSFGGGYEQYF. Together with reference TRBV11-1 and TRBJ2-7, the CDR3 gives the full variable domain: EAEVAQSPRYKITEKSQAVAFWCDPISGHATLYWYRQILGQGPELLVQFQDESVVDDSQLPKDRFSAERLKGVDSTLKIQPAELGDSAMYLCASSFGGGYEQYFGPGTRLTVT.

The chain uses TRBV28 and TRBJ1-4; TRBD1 might be the D (5 bases). The CDR3 spans 16 residues. The V end lost 3 bases, the J end lost 0 bases, and 11 bases lay between the germline ends. CDR1 MDHEN and CDR2 SYDVKM come from the germline V gene. The CDR3 region is CASSLLGVATNEKLFF. CDR3 bases: TGTGCCAGCAGTTTGTTGGGGGTTGCAACTAATGAAAAACTGTTTTTT.

A few counts support this clone. The J gene is TRBJ1-3, the V gene TRBV2, with TRBD1 matching 8 bases. Trimming at V came to 6 bases and at J to 7 bases, leaving 2 bases not matched to a gene. The CDR3 covers 12 residues. CDR1 and CDR2 (germline): SNHLY, FYNNEI. This CDR3 is CASRDRENTIYF. In DNA form, the CDR3 reads TGTGCCAGCAGGGACAGGGAGAACACCATATATTTT.

The chain couples TRBV7-6 to TRBJ1-4; no clear D. V was cut by 2 bases and J by 12 bases, with 19 bases left in between. Germline CDR1 SGHVS, CDR2 FNYEAQ. The CDR3 spans 15 residues. CDR3 in amino acids: CASSLLGASGMELFF. The CDR3 DNA is TGTGCCAGCAGCTTATTGGGCGCCTCGGGCATGGAACTGTTTTTT. Looking up the rest from reference TRBV7-6 and TRBJ1-4 gives the full variable domain: GAGVSQSPRYKVTKRGQDVALRCDPISGHVSLYWYRQALGQGPEFLTYFNYEAQQDKSGLPNDRFSAERPEGSISTLTIQRTEQRDSAMYRCASSLLGASGMELFFGSGTQLSVL.

This clone was seen just once. This chain uses TRBV7-9 with TRBJ1-2, with unresolved D. The V and J ends lost 5 bases and 2 bases respectively, with 9 bases between them. This CDR3 spans 13 amino acids. Germline loops: CDR1 SEHNR, CDR2 FQNEAQ (reference sequence). CDR3 region: CASSPHGNYGYTF. CDR3 nucleotide sequence: TGTGCCAGCAGCCCTCATGGGAACTATGGCTACACCTTC.

The chain recombines TRBV5-1 with TRBJ2-2, with 9 bases fitting TRBD2. Germline values: CDR1 SGHRS, CDR2 YFSETQ. V was pared by 0 bases and J by 4 bases, with 4 bases of the junction left unmatched. This CDR3 has 16 amino acids. The CDR3 DNA sequence: TGCGCCAGCAGCTTGGGCGGGAGGGCCAGCACCGGGGAGCTGTTTTTT. Amino acids: CASSLGGRASTGELFF.

The chain has TRBV2 and TRBJ2-2; the D gene is possibly TRBD1 (6 bases). This CDR3 region has 14 residues. Germline V lookup: CDR1 SNHLY, CDR2 FYNNEI. V was cut by 6 bases and J by 0 bases, with 8 bases left in between. The CDR3 bases are TGTGCCAGCAGAGGGACACCGAACACCGGGGAGCTGTTTTTT. Translating gives CASRGTPNTGELFF.

The chain joins TRBV5-1 to TRBJ2-2; TRBD2 matches at 7 bases. CDR1 SGHRS and CDR2 YFSETQ come from the germline V gene. This CDR3 contains 16 residues. After removal of 0 bases from V and 7 bases from J, the junction contained 9 bases not matched to a gene. For the CDR3, the DNA is TGCGCCAGCAGCTTGGGACTAGCCGGGTTCATCGGGGAGCTGTTTTTT. Protein product: CASSLGLAGFIGELFF. Combining the CDR3 with reference TRBV5-1 and TRBJ2-2 gives the whole variable domain KAGVTQTPRYLIKTRGQQVTLSCSPISGHRSVSWYQQTPGQGLQFLFEYFSETQRNKGNFPGRFSGRQFSNSRSEMNVSTLELGDSALYLCASSLGLAGFIGELFFGEGSRLTVL.

Regarding this clone: In the same sample, other DNA sequences code for this CDR3. CDR3 in amino acids: CASSLGGLYEQYF. Written as DNA, the CDR3 is TGTGCCAGCAGCTTAGGTGGTCTCTACGAGCAGTACTTC. The V gene is TRBV7-9, the J gene TRBJ2-7; unclear D gene. This CDR3 comprises 13 residues. CDR1 and CDR2 (germline): SEHNR, FQNEAQ (reference sequence). V gave up 1 base and J gave up 3 bases, with 7 bases separating them.

This clone has just one count. This rearrangement joins TRBV7-2 to TRBJ2-1, with 7 bases identical to TRBD1. V dropped 5 bases and J dropped 10; count of bases not matched to a gene: 8. Germline CDR1 SGHTA, CDR2 FQGNSA. The CDR3 is 13 residues long. DNA for the CDR3: TGTGCCAGCAGCACGACAGGGTGGGGGGAGCAGTTCTTC. Translated: CASSTTGWGEQFF. The whole variable domain, remainder taken from reference TRBV7-2 and TRBJ2-1, is GAGVSQSPSNKVTEKGKDVELRCDPISGHTALYWYRQSLGQGLEFLIYFQGNSAPDKSGLPSDRFSAERTGGSVSTLTIQRTQQEDSAVYLCASSTTGWGEQFFGPGTRLTVL.

This clone was seen many times. The same CDR3 can be traced to other DNA sequences in this sample. V gene TRBV30 combines with J gene TRBJ1-1; D may be TRBD1 (6 bases). CDR3 length: 14 amino acids. Trimming pared 8 bases from V and 1 base from J, leaving 17 bases between. CDR1 is GTSNPN and CDR2 is SVGIG in the germline V gene (reference sequence). CDR3 DNA sequence: TGTGCCGGGTCGCCCGGCAGGGGGAACACTGAAGCTTTCTTT. It codes for CAGSPGRGNTEAFF.

The V and J genes are TRBV27 and TRBJ2-7; tentatively, D is TRBD1 (6 bases). Trimming stripped 2 bases from V and 3 bases from J, with 23 bases between. This CDR3 spans 18 amino acids. Germline-derived CDR1 and CDR2 are MNHEY and SMNVEV (reference sequence). The CDR3 protein is CASSLGPLQGLLHYEQYF. As DNA, the CDR3 is TGTGCCAGCAGTTTAGGACCTCTACAGGGCCTTCTCCACTACGAGCAGTACTTC.

V and J are TRBV9 and TRBJ2-1, with 9 bases lining up with TRBD2. There are 16 residues in the CDR3. CDR1 and CDR2 (germline): SGDLS, YYNGEE. Losses at the gene ends were 0 bases for V and 8 bases for J; bases not matched to a gene: 9. The CDR3 sequence is CASSVEGSGSWDEQFF. Written as DNA, the CDR3 is TGTGCCAGCAGCGTAGAGGGTAGCGGGAGTTGGGATGAGCAGTTCTTC.

CDR3 in amino acids: CASSVSPQFF. The CDR3 DNA follows: TGCGCCAGCAGTGTTTCCCCGCAGTTCTTC. The chain carries TRBV10-2 and TRBJ2-1; no clear D. Germline loops: CDR1 WSHSY, CDR2 SAAADI. This CDR3 region has 10 residues. Trimming stripped 4 bases from V and 12 bases from J, with 7 bases between.

The DNA of the CDR3 is TGTGCCAGCAGTTCCAGGACTAGCGGGCTATCTGGGGCCAACGTCCTGACTTTC. Translation: CASSSRTSGLSGANVLTF. The chain recombines TRBV27 with TRBJ2-6, with 11 nucleotides matching TRBD2. J gave up 1 base and V 4 bases, and 6 bases lay outside the gene matches. Per germline, CDR1 MNHEY and CDR2 SMNVEV (reference sequence). This CDR3 is 18 amino acids long. Full variable domain (remainder filled in from reference TRBV27 and TRBJ2-6): EAQVTQNPRYLITVTGKKLTVTCSQNMNHEYMSWYRQDPGLGLRQIYYSMNVEVTDKGDVPEGYKVSRKEKRNFPLILESPSPNQTSLYFCASSSRTSGLSGANVLTFGAGSRLTVL.

The V and J genes are TRBV7-2 and TRBJ2-7; 9 nucleotides match TRBD2. The germline V gene has CDR1 SGHTA and CDR2 FQGNSA. J gave up 3 bases and V 5 bases, and 8 bases lay outside the gene matches. The CDR3 contains 15 residues. In DNA form, the CDR3 reads TGTGCCAGCAGCGACTTCGCGGGAGGGTTCTACGAGCAGTACTTC. This codes for CASSDFAGGFYEQYF.

The count of this clone is one. This chain connects TRBV4-3 to TRBJ2-1; the match to TRBD2 covers 8 bases. Germline V gene data show CDR1 as LGHNA and CDR2 as YSLEER. This CDR3 region has 17 residues. After removal of 4 bases from V and 1 base from J, the junction contained 9 bases not matched to a gene. As DNA, the CDR3 is TGCGCCAGCAGCCCCAACCCCAGCGGGAGTTCCTACAATGAGCAGTTCTTC. It yields the protein CASSPNPSGSSYNEQFF.